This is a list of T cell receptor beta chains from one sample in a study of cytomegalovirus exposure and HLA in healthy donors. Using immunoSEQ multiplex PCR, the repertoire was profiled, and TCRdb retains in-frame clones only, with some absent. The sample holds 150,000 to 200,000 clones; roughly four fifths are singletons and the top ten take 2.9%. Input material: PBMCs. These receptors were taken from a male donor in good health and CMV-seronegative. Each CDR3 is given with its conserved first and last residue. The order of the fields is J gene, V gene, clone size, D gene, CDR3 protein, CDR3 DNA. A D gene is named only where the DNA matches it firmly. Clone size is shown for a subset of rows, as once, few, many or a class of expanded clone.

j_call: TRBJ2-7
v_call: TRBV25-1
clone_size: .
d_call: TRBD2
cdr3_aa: CASSDSPGGGPYEQYF
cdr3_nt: TGTGCCAGCAGTGATTCCCCGGGGGGGGGCCCCTACGAGCAGTACTTC

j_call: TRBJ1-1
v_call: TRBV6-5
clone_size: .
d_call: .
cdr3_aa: CASSTPQASTEAFF
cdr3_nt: TGTGCCAGCAGTACTCCGCAGGCGAGCACTGAAGCTTTCTTT

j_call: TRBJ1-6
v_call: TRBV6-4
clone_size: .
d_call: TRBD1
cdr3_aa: CASSDELQGKYNSPLHF
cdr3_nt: TGTGCCAGCAGTGACGAATTACAGGGGAAATATAATTCACCCCTCCACTTT

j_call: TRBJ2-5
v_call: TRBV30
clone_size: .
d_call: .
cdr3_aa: CAWSPGSTETQYF
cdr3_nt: TGTGCCTGGAGCCCCGGGAGTACGGAGACCCAGTACTTC

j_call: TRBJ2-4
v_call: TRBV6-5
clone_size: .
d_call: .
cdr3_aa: CASSYQGITKNIQYF
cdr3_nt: TGTGCCAGCAGTTACCAGGGGATAACCAAAAACATTCAGTACTTC

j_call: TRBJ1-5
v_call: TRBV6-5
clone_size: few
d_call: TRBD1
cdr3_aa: CASRKGQGSNQPQHF
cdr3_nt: TGTGCCAGCAGAAAAGGACAGGGTAGCAATCAGCCCCAGCATTTT

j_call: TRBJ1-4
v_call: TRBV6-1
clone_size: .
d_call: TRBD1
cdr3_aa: CASSSGTAYEKLFF
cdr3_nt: TGTGCCAGCAGTTCCGGGACAGCATATGAAAAACTGTTTTTT

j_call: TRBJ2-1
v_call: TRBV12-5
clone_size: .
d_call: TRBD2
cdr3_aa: CASGFGTSGDNEQFF
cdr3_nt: TGTGCTAGTGGTTTCGGGACTAGCGGGGACAATGAGCAGTTCTTC

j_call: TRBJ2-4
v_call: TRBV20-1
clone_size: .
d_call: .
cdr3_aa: CSAGGEGIQYF
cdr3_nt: TGCAGTGCAGGAGGGGAAGGCATTCAGTACTTC

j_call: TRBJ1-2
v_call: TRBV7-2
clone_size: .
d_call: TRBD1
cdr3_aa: CASSTQGAIYYGYTF
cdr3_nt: TGTGCCAGCAGCACTCAGGGGGCTATATACTATGGCTACACCTTC

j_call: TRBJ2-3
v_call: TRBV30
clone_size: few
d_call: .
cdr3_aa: CAWSLTLSGDTQYF
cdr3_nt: TGTGCCTGGAGCCTAACCCTCTCCGGGGATACGCAGTATTTT

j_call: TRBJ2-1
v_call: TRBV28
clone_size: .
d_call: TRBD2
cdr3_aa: CASSLDSGTSGSNEQFF
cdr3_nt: TGTGCCAGCAGTCTCGACTCCGGGACTAGCGGGAGTAATGAGCAGTTCTTC

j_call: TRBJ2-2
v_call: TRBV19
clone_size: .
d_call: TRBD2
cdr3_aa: CASSTQRGTNTGELFF
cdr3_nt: TGTGCCAGTAGTACCCAGCGGGGAACGAACACCGGGGAGCTGTTTTTT

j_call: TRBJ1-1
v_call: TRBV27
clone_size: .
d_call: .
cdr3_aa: CASSLSGGSNTEAFF
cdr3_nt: TGTGCCAGCAGTTTATCGGGGGGGAGTAACACTGAAGCTTTCTTT

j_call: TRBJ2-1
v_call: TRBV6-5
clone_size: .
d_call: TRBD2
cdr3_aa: CASSPLAGYYNEQFF
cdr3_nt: TGTGCCAGCAGCCCCCTAGCGGGGTACTACAATGAGCAGTTCTTC

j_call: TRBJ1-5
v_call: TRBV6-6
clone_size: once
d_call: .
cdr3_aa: CASSSGASNQPQHF
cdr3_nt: TGTGCCAGCAGTTCAGGGGCCTCCAATCAGCCCCAGCATTTT

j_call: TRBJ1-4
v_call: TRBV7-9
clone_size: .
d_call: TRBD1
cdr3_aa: CASSWVEQGDEKLFF
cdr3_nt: TGTGCCAGCAGCTGGGTGGAACAGGGGGATGAAAAACTGTTTTTT

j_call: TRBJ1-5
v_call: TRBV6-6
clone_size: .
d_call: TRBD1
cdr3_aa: CASREKGASNQPQHF
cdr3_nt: TGTGCCAGCAGGGAGAAGGGGGCTAGCAATCAGCCCCAGCATTTT

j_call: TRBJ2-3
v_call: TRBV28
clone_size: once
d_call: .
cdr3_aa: CASSLARGEIDTQYF
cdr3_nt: TGTGCCAGCAGTTTAGCCAGGGGAGAAATAGATACGCAGTATTTT

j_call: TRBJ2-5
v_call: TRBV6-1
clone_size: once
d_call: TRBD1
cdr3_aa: CASSDTFRGQGRGQETQYF
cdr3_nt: TGTGCCAGCAGTGACACTTTCAGGGGACAGGGACGGGGTCAAGAGACCCAGTACTTC

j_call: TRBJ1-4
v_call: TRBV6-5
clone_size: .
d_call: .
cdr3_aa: CASSYSGISNEKLFF
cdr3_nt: TGTGCCAGCAGTTACTCCGGGATATCTAATGAAAAACTGTTTTTT

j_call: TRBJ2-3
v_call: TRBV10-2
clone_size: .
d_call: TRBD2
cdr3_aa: CASIHAAGGQIGTDTQYF
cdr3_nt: TGCGCCAGCATCCATGCGGCGGGAGGGCAGATAGGCACAGATACGCAGTATTTT

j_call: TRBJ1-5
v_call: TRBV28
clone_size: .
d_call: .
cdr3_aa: CASVSGEGLYVPQHF
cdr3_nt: TGTGCCAGCGTTTCTGGGGAGGGGCTCTACGTCCCCCAGCATTTT

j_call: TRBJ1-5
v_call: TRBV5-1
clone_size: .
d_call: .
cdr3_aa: CASSLDPKNQPQHF
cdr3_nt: TGCGCCAGCAGCTTGGATCCCAAAAATCAGCCCCAGCATTTT

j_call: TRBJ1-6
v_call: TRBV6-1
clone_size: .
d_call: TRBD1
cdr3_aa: CASSVKDRDSPLHF
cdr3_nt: TGTGCCAGCAGTGTTAAGGACAGGGATTCACCCCTCCACTTT

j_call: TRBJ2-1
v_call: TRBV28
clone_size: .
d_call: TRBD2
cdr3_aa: CASTSGGAYNEQFF
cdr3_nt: TGTGCCAGCACGAGCGGGGGGGCCTACAATGAGCAGTTCTTC

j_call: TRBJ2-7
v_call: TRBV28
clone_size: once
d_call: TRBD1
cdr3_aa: CASRATGVNEQYF
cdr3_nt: TGTGCCAGCAGGGCGACAGGGGTTAACGAGCAGTACTTC

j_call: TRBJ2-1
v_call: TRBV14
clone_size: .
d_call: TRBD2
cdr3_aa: CASSLNTGGNEQFF
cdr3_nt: TGTGCCAGCAGCCTCAACACGGGGGGCAATGAGCAGTTCTTC